The sequence of this T cell receptor (beta chain) was determined in a study of cytomegalovirus exposure and HLA in healthy donors. Points from the study as a whole: Among the sequence variants, a highly shared cluster was likely an artifact of sequencing.

PCR was performed using 60 Vbeta and 13 Jbeta primers. Method: immunoSEQ multiplex PCR; TCRdb's copy keeps in-frame clones and lacks some. The sample comprises roughly 130,000 clones, about 72% of which are singletons, and about 1.6% rests with the top ten. At sampling all donors were nominally healthy, likely with unrecorded immune exposures. In the case of this clone: The antigen is unknown.

The germline V gene encodes CDR1 KGHSH and CDR2 LQKENI. The CDR3 sequence is 16 residues long. Trimming took 4 bases from V and 9 from J; bases not matched to a gene: 14. The sequenced material came from PBMCs. The TCR originated in a man aged 25-40 years in good health and CMV-seropositive. This chain links TRBV18 with TRBJ2-1; 8 positions match TRBD1. CDR3 amino acids: CASSLRMGQVDREQFF. In nucleotides, the CDR3 is TGTGCCAGCTCACTTCGTATGGGACAGGTCGATCGTGAGCAGTTCTTC.